This entry lists 6 T cell receptor beta chains sequenced from one sample in a study of PD-1 blockade in classical Hodgkin lymphoma. The method was immunoSEQ multiplex PCR; TCRdb's version includes in-frame clones alone and lacks a portion of them. The table records more than 35,000 clones, less than 80% of them present only once. Patients all relapsed after autologous stem cell transplantation, and there was variation in brentuximab vedotin exposure. Source: peripheral blood mononuclear cells (PBMCs), taken at baseline. These receptors all stem from a human donor with classical Hodgkin lymphoma.

The chain employs TRBV6-5 and TRBJ2-3; the D gene is possibly TRBD1 (5 bases). The germline gives CDR1 MNHEY, CDR2 SVGAGI. Trimming left V 2 bases short and J 7 bases short, with 10 bases between. The CDR3 length is 13 residues. CDR3 nucleotide sequence: TGTGCCAGCAGTTACCAACGACAGTATACGCAGTATTTT. This translates into CASSYQRQYTQYF.

The V call is TRBV5-6, the J call TRBJ2-1; perhaps TRBD2 as D (6 bases). The ends were cut back, 1 base at V and 4 bases at J, with 9 bases in the middle. CDR1 SGHDT and CDR2 YYEEEE come from the germline V gene. CDR3 length: 14 residues. CDR3 loop: CASSLWGLYNEQFF. The CDR3 DNA is TGTGCCAGCAGCTTGTGGGGACTTTACAATGAGCAGTTCTTC.

The V call is TRBV28, the J call TRBJ1-6, with D perhaps TRBD1 (6 bases). Trimming removed 4 bases at V and 9 bases at J, with 19 bases between. This CDR3 has 16 amino acids. The germline gives CDR1 MDHEN, CDR2 SYDVKM. The CDR3 nucleotides are TGTGCCAGCAGTTCGACAGGACAAGGATCGGGTTCACCCCTCCACTTT. As protein: CASSSTGQGSGSPLHF. Together with reference TRBV28 and TRBJ1-6, the CDR3 gives the full variable domain: DVKVTQSSRYLVKRTGEKVFLECVQDMDHENMFWYRQDPGLGLRLIYFSYDVKMKEKGDIPEGYSVSREKKERFSLILESASTNQTSMYLCASSSTGQGSGSPLHFGNGTRLTVT.

A single count supports this clone. This chain joins TRBV28 and TRBJ2-7; no definite D call. The CDR3 extends over 15 amino acids. Per the germline V gene, CDR1 is MDHEN and CDR2 is SYDVKM. V lost 4 bases to trimming and J lost 4 bases, with 17 bases between them. The CDR3 region is CASSSPTDIRYEQYF. DNA for the CDR3: TGTGCCAGCAGTTCACCCACAGACATTCGGTACGAGCAGTACTTC.

The chain is built from TRBV18 and TRBJ2-1; 8 bases agree with TRBD1. The CDR3 covers 12 residues. The trim removed 8 bases at V and 9 bases at J, leaving 6 bases unmatched. Germline V gene sequence: CDR1 KGHSH, CDR2 LQKENI. In nucleotides, the CDR3 is TGTGCCAGCAGATCTACAGGGGGTGAGCAGTTCTTC. Its protein is CASRSTGGEQFF.

This chain links TRBV6-6 with TRBJ1-5, with D uncertain. The germline V gene has CDR1 MNHNY and CDR2 SVGAGI (reference sequence). Trimming stripped 5 bases from V and 1 base from J, with 12 bases between. This CDR3 contains 15 residues. CDR3 region: CASSALGESNQPQHF. CDR3 sequence (DNA): TGTGCCAGCAGTGCACTAGGAGAAAGCAATCAGCCCCAGCATTTT.